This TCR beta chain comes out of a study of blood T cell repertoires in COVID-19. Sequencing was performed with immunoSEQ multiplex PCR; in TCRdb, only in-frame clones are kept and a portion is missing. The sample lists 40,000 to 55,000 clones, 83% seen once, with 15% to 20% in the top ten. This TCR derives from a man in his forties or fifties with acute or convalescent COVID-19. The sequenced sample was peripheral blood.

CDR3 loop: CASSEAGVYYGYTF. The CDR3 DNA reads as TGCGCCAGCAGTGAAGCAGGGGTGTACTATGGCTACACCTTC. The V gene is TRBV10-2, the J gene TRBJ1-2, with D maybe TRBD1 (6 bases). Trimming took off 3 bases at V and 3 bases at J, with 11 bases between the two ends. The V gene's germline CDR1 is WSHSY and CDR2 SAAADI. The CDR3 totals 14 residues.